One sample yielded the 29 T cell receptor beta chains listed below, sequenced in a study of blood T cell repertoires in COVID-19. TCRdb's table, derived via immunoSEQ multiplex PCR, lists solely in-frame clones and lacks some. This sample has under 400,000 clones; approximately 83% occur once, and the top ten carry around 4.2%. What was sequenced was PBMCs or T cells enriched from blood (not recorded which). Receptors were obtained from a woman in her thirties or forties with acute COVID-19.

The CDR3 spells CASTPPGRGSQPQHF. The DNA for the CDR3 is TGTGCCAGCACCCCCCCCGGGAGGGGTAGTCAGCCCCAGCATTTT. The V gene is TRBV6-5, the J gene TRBJ1-5; the D gene is possibly TRBD1 (5 bases). Germline V gives CDR1 MNHEY, CDR2 SVGAGI. CDR3 length: 15 residues. V was clipped by 7 bases and J by 6 bases, with 19 bases between them.

This clone appeared once. V gene TRBV6-5 combines with J gene TRBJ2-6; 7 positions agree with TRBD1. Trimming removed 9 bases from V and 0 bases from J; junction bases left unmatched: 5. CDR3 length: 15 residues. Looked up from germline, CDR1 is MNHEY and CDR2 is SVGAGI. Here the CDR3 DNA reads TGTGCCAGTCGACAGGGTAGCTCTGGGGCCAACGTCCTGACTTTC. It translates to CASRQGSSGANVLTF.

DNA for the CDR3: TGTGCCAGCAGCTCGGGACAGGCGATCTATGGCTACACCTTC. Amino acids: CASSSGQAIYGYTF. The rearrangement joins TRBV7-9 to TRBJ1-2, with 8 positions matching TRBD1. The germline V gene encodes CDR1 SEHNR and CDR2 FQNEAQ (reference sequence). CDR3 length equals 14 residues. With V trimmed by 4 bases and J by 4 bases, 5 bases remained unmatched.

The J gene is TRBJ2-2, the V gene TRBV19; D call uncertain. CDR3 size: 17 residues. The germline V gene encodes CDR1 LNHDA and CDR2 SQIVND (reference sequence). Trimming left V 6 bases short and J 0 bases short, with 17 bases between. In DNA form, the CDR3 reads TGTGCCAGTAGCTTGTTTGCAACTCCACCGAACACCGGGGAGCTGTTTTTT. Protein product: CASSLFATPPNTGELFF. Supplemented by reference TRBV19 and TRBJ2-2, the full variable domain reads DGGITQSPKYLFRKEGQNVTLSCEQNLNHDAMYWYRQDPGQGLRLIYYSQIVNDFQKGDIAEGYSVSREKKESFPLTVTSAQKNPTAFYLCASSLFATPPNTGELFFGEGSRLTVL.

V usage is TRBV6-5 and J usage is TRBJ2-3; 7 nucleotides agree with TRBD1. Trimming cost V 6 bases and J 0 bases; bases outside gene matches: 3. Per germline, CDR1 MNHEY and CDR2 SVGAGI. The CDR3 consists of 14 residues. The CDR3 loop is CASSRQGSTDTQYF. CDR3 sequence (DNA): TGTGCCAGCAGCCGACAGGGTAGCACAGATACGCAGTATTTT.

The CDR3 region has the DNA TGTGCCAGCTCACCGTGGACTAGCGGGAATTACAATGAGCAGTTCTTC. Translated, it gives CASSPWTSGNYNEQFF. The chain carries TRBV18 and TRBJ2-1, with 12 bases aligning to TRBD2. V lost 3 bases to trimming and J lost 4 bases; unmatched junction nucleotides: 4. This CDR3 is 16 amino acids long. Germline V lookup: CDR1 KGHSH, CDR2 LQKENI.

The chain carries TRBV25-1 and TRBJ1-1; 9 positions agree with TRBD1. The trim removed 3 bases at V and 0 bases at J, leaving 8 bases unmatched. The germline CDR1 and CDR2 sequences are MGHDK and SYGVNS. CDR3 length equals 17 residues. The CDR3 DNA follows: TGTGCCAGCAGTGACAGTATCGGGACAGGGCTGAACACTGAAGCTTTCTTT. It specifies CASSDSIGTGLNTEAFF.

This clone appeared a single time. The chain is built from TRBV5-1 and TRBJ1-1; 8 nucleotides line up with TRBD1. The CDR3 spans 14 residues. Trimming removed 4 bases from V and 3 bases from J; junction bases left unmatched: 5. CDR1 and CDR2 (germline): SGHRS, YFSETQ. CDR3 residues: CASSPEDRDTEAFF. The CDR3 DNA is TGCGCCAGCAGCCCGGAGGACAGGGACACTGAAGCTTTCTTT.

This clone was seen a handful of times. The chain couples TRBV5-6 to TRBJ1-1, with TRBD1 matching 7 bases. This CDR3 is built from 15 residues. With 4 bases clipped from V and 2 bases from J, the junction kept 8 bases outside the gene matches. Per the germline V gene, CDR1 is SGHDT and CDR2 is YYEEEE. CDR3 sequence reads: CASSGARQGNTEAFF. The CDR3 DNA follows: TGTGCCAGCAGCGGAGCACGACAGGGTAACACTGAAGCTTTCTTT. Drawing the rest from reference TRBV5-6 and TRBJ1-1, the complete variable domain is DAGVTQSPTHLIKTRGQQVTLRCSPKSGHDTVSWYQQALGQGPQFIFQYYEEEERQRGNFPDRFSGHQFPNYSSELNVNALLLGDSALYLCASSGARQGNTEAFFGQGTRLTVV.

The chain is built from TRBV7-2 and TRBJ2-2; 10 bases map to TRBD1. This CDR3 comprises 16 residues. Looked up from germline, CDR1 is SGHTA and CDR2 is FQGNSA. The junction had 3 bases not matched to a gene; V was cut back by 1 base and J by 4 bases. CDR3 DNA sequence: TGTGCCAGCAGCTTAGGGACAGGGGGTCGCACCGGGGAGCTGTTTTTT. This sequence encodes CASSLGTGGRTGELFF.

The rearrangement uses TRBV5-1 and TRBJ2-7, with 8 bases that match TRBD2. The length of the CDR3 is 15 residues. CDR1 and CDR2 from the germline V gene are SGHRS and YFSETQ. V lost 4 bases and J lost 0; bases outside the gene matches: 6. The CDR3 loop is CASSLTSALSYEQYF. The DNA for the CDR3 is TGCGCCAGCAGCCTGACTAGCGCGCTCTCCTACGAGCAGTACTTC.

This chain links TRBV7-9 with TRBJ2-1, with 8 nucleotides matching TRBD2. This CDR3 is built from 12 residues. The trim removed 5 bases at V and 9 bases at J, leaving 3 bases unmatched. Germline CDR1 SEHNR, CDR2 FQNEAQ (reference sequence). Here the CDR3 reads CASSPGLAEQFF. The CDR3 nucleotides are TGTGCCAGCAGCCCCGGACTAGCTGAGCAGTTCTTC.

The chain joins TRBV18 to TRBJ2-1; 7 nucleotides line up with TRBD2. After removal of 2 bases from V and 10 bases from J, the junction contained 17 bases not matched to a gene. Germline-derived CDR1 and CDR2 are KGHSH and LQKENI. The CDR3 consists of 17 residues. In DNA form, the CDR3 reads TGTGCCAGCTCACCATCTTTTGCGGGAGCGTCAGGTTCGGAGCAGTTCTTC. This sequence encodes CASSPSFAGASGSEQFF. Based on the CDR3 plus reference TRBV18 and TRBJ2-1, the full variable domain is NAGVMQNPRHLVRRRGQEARLRCSPMKGHSHVYWYRQLPEEGLKFMVYLQKENIIDESGMPKERFSAEFPKEGPSILRIQQVVRGDSAAYFCASSPSFAGASGSEQFFGPGTRLTVL.

The rearrangement uses TRBV3-1 (or the pseudogene TRBV3-2) and TRBJ1-1; the D is unclear. The germline CDR1 and CDR2 sequences are LGHDT and YNNKEL (reference sequence). Trimming stripped 0 bases from V and 0 bases from J, with 5 bases between. The CDR3 has 14 amino acids. CDR3 in DNA: TGTGCCAGCAGCCAAGATTCAGTGAACACTGAAGCTTTCTTT. Its protein product is CASSQDSVNTEAFF.

The V gene is TRBV25-1, the J gene TRBJ2-5; D is possibly TRBD2 (6 bases). This CDR3 is built from 15 residues. CDR1 and CDR2 (germline): MGHDK, SYGVNS. Trimming cost V 2 bases and J 5 bases, with 15 bases left between them. CDR3 sequence reads: CASSEPIGGLETQYF. The CDR3 coding sequence is TGTGCCAGCAGTGAACCGATCGGGGGACTGGAGACCCAGTACTTC.

The chain links TRBV9 to TRBJ2-5, with a possible D match to TRBD1 (6 bases). The CDR3 length is 15 residues. V was shortened by 2 bases and J by 5 bases, with 16 bases between the two germline ends. The V gene's germline CDR1 is SGDLS and CDR2 YYNGEE. CDR3 sequence reads: CASSVTLQGLETQYF. The CDR3 bases are TGTGCCAGCAGCGTGACCCTACAGGGTTTGGAGACCCAGTACTTC.

The rearrangement uses TRBV4-1 and TRBJ2-5; tentative D call: TRBD1 (6 bases). With 8 bases removed from V and 3 bases from J, the gap between germline ends came to 13 bases. This CDR3 spans 13 amino acids. Germline values: CDR1 MGHRA, CDR2 YSYEKL. CDR3 residues: CASGSRGEETQYF. In nucleotides, the CDR3 is TGCGCCAGCGGCAGCAGGGGCGAAGAGACCCAGTACTTC.

The V and J genes are TRBV6-2 or TRBV6-3 and TRBJ1-1, with a possible D match to TRBD1 (5 bases). This CDR3 has 12 residues. Germline loops: CDR1 MNHEY, CDR2 SVGEGT. Trimming cost V 6 bases and J 6 bases, with 11 bases left between them. The CDR3 region is CASSHVGPEAFF. The CDR3 DNA sequence: TGTGCCAGCAGCCACGTGGGGCCTGAAGCTTTCTTT.

This sequence joins TRBV2 and TRBJ1-5; D is ambiguous. The V gene lost 2 bases and the J gene lost 0 bases, with 5 bases spanning the gap. CDR3 length: 14 amino acids. Looked up from germline, CDR1 is SNHLY and CDR2 is FYNNEI. The CDR3 sequence: CASSESFSNQPQHF. In nucleotides, the CDR3 is TGTGCCAGCAGTGAATCGTTTAGCAATCAGCCCCAGCATTTT.

This clone was recorded once. The DNA for the CDR3 is TGTGCCAGCAGCTTCGGGGGGGGGCCCGAGCAGTACTTC. Protein sequence: CASSFGGGPEQYF. The chain is built from TRBV7-2 and TRBJ2-7; TRBD2 agrees at 8 bases. The V segment lost 3 bases and the J segment 6 bases; nucleotides outside the gene matches: 4. This CDR3 is built from 13 residues. Germline loops: CDR1 SGHTA, CDR2 FQGNSA.

The chain couples TRBV18 to TRBJ1-1, with a weak D call TRBD1 (6 bases). Germline V gives CDR1 KGHSH, CDR2 LQKENI. Trimming removed 2 bases at V and 3 bases at J, with 13 bases between. The CDR3 covers 15 residues. CDR3 in DNA: TGTGCCAGCTCACCAACAGGGTACGAGGACACTGAAGCTTTCTTT. Protein sequence: CASSPTGYEDTEAFF.

This clone was observed a few times. This rearrangement joins TRBV24-1 to TRBJ2-1; 13 bases match TRBD2. With 4 bases clipped from V and 7 bases from J, the junction kept 9 bases outside the gene matches. CDR1 is KGHDR, CDR2 SFDVKD, per germline. CDR3 length: 17 amino acids. CDR3 nucleotides: TGTGCCACCAGTGACCCTATACTAGCGGGAGGGCCGAATGAGCAGTTCTTC. The encoded protein is CATSDPILAGGPNEQFF.

The chain is built from TRBV19 and TRBJ2-7, with D possibly matching TRBD2 (6 bases). Germline CDR1 LNHDA, CDR2 SQIVND (reference sequence). The CDR3 contains 15 residues. Trimming removed 7 bases at V and 2 bases at J, with 18 bases between. CDR3 region: CASKPRRSGAYEQYF. The CDR3 DNA is TGTGCCAGTAAACCCCGTCGTAGCGGAGCCTACGAGCAGTACTTC.

The chain joins TRBV6-5 to TRBJ1-2, with 10 nucleotides matching TRBD1. Losses at the gene ends were 6 bases for V and 7 bases for J; bases not matched to a gene: 11. Germline CDR1 MNHEY, CDR2 SVGAGI. CDR3 length: 15 residues. The CDR3: CASRNEGQGFGGYTF. The CDR3 nucleotides are TGTGCCAGCAGGAACGAGGGACAGGGGTTTGGTGGCTACACCTTC.

The gene calls are TRBV3-1 (or the pseudogene TRBV3-2) and TRBJ2-5, with TRBD2 matching 8 bases. The junction had 6 bases not matched to a gene; V was cut back by 1 base and J by 5 bases. CDR3 length: 15 amino acids. Germline values: CDR1 LGHDT, CDR2 YNNKEL (reference sequence). In nucleotides, the CDR3 is TGTGCCAGCAGCCAAGGCGGACTAGCAAGCGAGACCCAGTACTTC. Translating gives CASSQGGLASETQYF.

Note on this clone: Other DNA sequences of this sample code for an identical CDR3. This chain uses TRBV19 with TRBJ2-7; 9 bases match TRBD2. The ends lost 2 bases at V and 3 bases at J; junction bases unmatched: 2. Germline-derived CDR1 and CDR2 are LNHDA and SQIVND (reference sequence). CDR3 size: 14 residues. This chain's CDR3 is CASSINSGSYEQYF. DNA of the CDR3: TGTGCCAGTAGTATAAATAGCGGGAGCTACGAGCAGTACTTC.

This clone was detected a few times. The rearrangement uses TRBV5-5 and TRBJ1-1, with 7 bases aligning to TRBD1. J gave up 0 bases and V 8 bases, and 7 bases lay outside the gene matches. The CDR3 loop spans 14 amino acids. From germline, CDR1 is SGHKS and CDR2 YYEKEE (reference sequence). CDR3 DNA: TGTGCCAGTCGGACAGGTTCGATGAACACTGAAGCTTTCTTT. Translation gives CASRTGSMNTEAFF.

V and J are TRBV2 and TRBJ2-5; 9 positions match TRBD2. Germline V lookup: CDR1 SNHLY, CDR2 FYNNEI. This CDR3 spans 17 amino acids. Trimming removed 3 bases from V and 5 bases from J; junction bases left unmatched: 13. CDR3 in amino acids: CASSENSGGTAWETQYF. DNA of the CDR3: TGTGCCAGCAGTGAGAATAGCGGGGGCACCGCTTGGGAGACCCAGTACTTC.

The chain combines TRBV7-2 with TRBJ2-1; a possible D gene is TRBD2 (6 bases). The germline V gene has CDR1 SGHTA and CDR2 FQGNSA. Deletions cut 1 base from V and 10 bases from J, with 11 bases between. CDR3 size: 13 residues. Written as DNA, the CDR3 is TGTGCCAGCAGCTTAGGACGCGCGGGGGAGCAGTTCTTC. This codes for CASSLGRAGEQFF. The whole variable domain, remainder taken from reference TRBV7-2 and TRBJ2-1, is GAGVSQSPSNKVTEKGKDVELRCDPISGHTALYWYRQSLGQGLEFLIYFQGNSAPDKSGLPSDRFSAERTGGSVSTLTIQRTQQEDSAVYLCASSLGRAGEQFFGPGTRLTVL.